This entry is about one TCR beta chain. Its antigen target is currently unknown. One base away there is no much larger clone; base qualities are not given. CDR3 length: 15 amino acids, cysteine to phenylalanine. Only the CDR3 DNA stays, 45 bases, in frame from base 1. Sequences MDHEN (CDR1) and SYDVKM (CDR2) are obtained from the germline V gene. A distance of 21 bases separates the germline ends of V and J, which lose 3 bases and 10 bases respectively. These data originate in a study of cytomegalovirus exposure and HLA in healthy donors (dated by TCRdb to the late 2010s). Context from the whole study: According to an earlier analysis of several hundred of the donors, some 170 million T cells yielded approximately 120 million unique TCR beta sequences and 276 Gb of sequence data. An early release covering roughly 640 HLA-typed donors comprised roughly 300 gigabases of sequencing data and roughly 85 million unique TCR sequences. Of the approximately 400 genotyped donors, about 80% fell in the genetic ancestry cluster associated with self-reported Caucasian donors. The aim of the study was to test whether cataloging public T cell receptors could identify signatures of past pathogen exposure. The study used immunosequencing to profile the T cell repertoires of approximately 640 subjects and linked those repertoires to cytomegalovirus serostatus. Besides the first cohort of approximately 670 subjects, a separate validation cohort made up of over 95 different subjects was used. The study combined high-throughput TCR immunosequencing, statistical association of individual TCRs with disease status, and machine learning to predict cytomegalovirus infection status. A later analysis re-examined previously published TCR beta repertoires from more than 600 donors and added high-resolution HLA genotyping to investigate patterns of TCR occurrence. In the later analysis, no new phenotypic data were used to find candidate immune exposures; instead, reliance was placed on TCR beta sequences and their occurrence across donors. To decide whether each TCR beta V gene segment behaved as functional or pseudogenic, an earlier analysis of several hundred of the donors relied on high-throughput TCR beta sequencing. Donor age, sex, ethnicity and CMV serostatus were compiled together with the repertoire data. In a later genetic analysis, genome-wide SNP genotypes for about three fifths of the roughly 670 donors were used, and that subset was treated as a discovery cohort. All discovery cohort repertoires had been generated using a single sequencing platform. Both class I and class II loci were covered by HLA typing, at four-digit resolution. The number of donors typed differed by locus, with about 629-630 for A, B, C, DRB1 and DQB1, over 500 for DQA1, 600 to 610 for DPA1, and some 450 for DPB1. Roughly five DR-DQ haplotypes were handled as single units for association and clustering, since linkage in the cohort was strong. On average, about 240,000 unique TCR beta nucleotide sequences were sequenced per donor among roughly 430 genotyped donors of the cohort, with roughly 18% of those sequences being non-productive.

What the research found in general, with its limitations: Assigning TCR associations to individual alleles was difficult when HLA alleles, especially DR and DQ, strongly co-occurred. At a false discovery rate of 0.05, a later analysis linked 16,951 TCR beta sequences to specific HLA alleles. This cohort had only TCR beta chains sequenced, and the lack of alpha or paired-chain data limited which features could be detected. Some IMGT-functional V segments, including TRBV6-2 and TRBV6-3, could not be distinguished by the 87-base-pair reads and were therefore excluded. In a later genetic analysis, a missense DCLRE1C variant was associated with V-gene and J-gene trimming of TCR beta chains, and the association was replicated in an independent cohort. A later analysis found that most CMV-associated TCR beta chains appeared HLA-restricted, with HLA associations seemingly driven largely by CMV exposure. A later analysis reported that several top co-occurrence clusters appeared linked to parvovirus B19, influenza, CMV and Epstein-Barr virus. A further reported finding was that TCR beta sequences accurately predicted the HLA-A and HLA-B alleles for most subjects in the first cohort. Over 15 rarely observed V segments, including chromosome 9 orphons, were excluded from the earlier analysis of some 590 of the donors because counts were too low. A later analysis found that HLA-associated TCR beta chains were more clonally expanded and had lower generation probabilities than equally common non-associated chains. In vitro tests confirmed that a few of the cytomegalovirus-associated TCR beta chains recognize cytomegalovirus antigens. Because some donors lacked HLA typing at each locus, the association tests relied only on the typed subset. The authors suggested that the approach could potentially be extended to other disease states and immunological phenotypes. Linkage disequilibrium might explain the correlated functional status among segregating V segments, but an unknown experimental factor could not be excluded. An earlier analysis of around 600 of the donors showed that most TCR beta V segments appeared in productive rearrangements either about 87% or about 30% of the time, which broadly matched IMGT annotations. While some public TCRs were present in many individuals, most TCR sequences turned up only very rarely across donors. CMV serostatus was the only immune exposure information available for the cohort. According to a later analysis, TCR association rates differed among HLA loci, with DRB1 alleles showing the most associated TCRs and HLA-C alleles showing the fewest. Presence/absence analyses assumed roughly uniform sequencing depth across donors, an assumption that may not hold. In a later genetic analysis, fewer N-insertions in productive TCRs were reported among donors in an Asian-associated ancestry cluster than the 666-donor mean. In the study, about 150 TCR beta chains were listed as associated with cytomegalovirus. The sequencing pipeline was judged likely to have produced a cluster of highly shared sequence variants as a technical artifact. Cytomegalovirus status was reported to be diagnosed by the classifier with high specificity and sensitivity in both the original and validation cohorts.

The cohort was made up of several hundred healthy bone marrow donors. At the time of sampling, all cohort members were nominally healthy, though unrecorded immune exposures were likely present. The donor tested CMV seropositive and was one of the 289 seropositive cohort members. Each donor provided a peripheral blood sample, and peripheral blood mononuclear cells were used for TCR beta sequencing. The Qiagen DNeasy Blood Extraction Kit was used to extract genomic DNA from the blood cell samples. Library method: the immunoSEQ multiplex PCR assay. The multiplex PCR relied on a mix of 60 forward primers for TCR Vbeta segments and 13 reverse primers for TCR Jbeta segments. A multiplex PCR assay on genomic DNA amplified the CDR3 region of rearranged TCR beta genes. The amplified TCR beta libraries were sequenced on the Illumina HiSeq System as 87-base-pair reads. The study's processing was this. Across the 670 or so repertoires, a later analysis counted roughly 84 million unique TCR beta chains, roughly 11 million of which were shared by at least two donors. Raw reads were error-corrected and collapsed into unique sequences by a nearest-neighbor algorithm in which closely related sequences were merged to remove PCR and sequencing errors. Alignment of CDR3 sequences to IMGT reference sequences was used to assign V, D and J gene segments. Each retained sequence needed at least a six-nucleotide match to both a V gene segment and a J gene segment. A rearrangement counted as productive if the CDR3 had no stop codons and remained in frame with V and J, and every other rearrangement counted as non-productive. Following IMGT convention, CDR3 was defined as the stretch from the second conserved V-encoded cysteine up to the conserved J-encoded phenylalanine. The earlier analysis of some 540 of the donors excluded any sequence lacking an unambiguous match to a single V gene segment. An earlier analysis of around 600 of the donors classified V segments as functional when productive rearrangements were above 56.7% and as segregating when the standard deviation between donors was above 5%. A statistical classification framework was built for diagnosing cytomegalovirus status from the catalog of TCR beta chain sequences. A later analysis assigned V and J genes by comparing TCR nucleotide sequences with IMGT/GENE-DB human TR gene sequences. The TCRdist pipeline was used in a later analysis to assign CDR3 sequences and most-parsimonious VDJ recombination scenarios. In a later analysis, each TCR beta chain was defined by its CDR3 amino acid sequence together with its V-gene family, and reads lacking a unique V-gene family were excluded. In a later analysis, 450 to 600 highly shared, low-generation-probability nucleotide sequences were removed to address suspected cross-contamination and a sequencing artifact. In a later analysis, a clonal expansion index for each public chain was calculated from normalized within-repertoire ranks of inferred template counts. A later analysis computed generation probabilities with a VDJ recombination model fitted to out-of-frame rearrangements, and checked the results against IGoR. Hypergeometric tests were used in a later analysis to score TCR-TCR, TCR-HLA and TCR-CMV co-occurrence, with a repertoire-size bias correction applied to the TCR pairs. A later analysis estimated false discovery rates by permuting HLA or CMV assignments 20 times. In a later analysis, co-occurring TCRs were grouped using DBSCAN, and TCRdist sequence similarity was added for clustering within HLA-allele-positive subsets. Repertoires with fewer than 30,000 or more than 120,000 public chains were left out of co-occurrence clustering, as were a handful of repertoires with anomalous nucleotide sharing. TCRdb's version of the immuneACCESS table is confined to in-frame rearrangements and falls short of the full clone set. An unresolved V gene accounts for under half of the shortfall where checked; the remainder is of unknown origin. From that table come the V and J calls and clone size; the DNA was used to work out D and trimming. For this sample the table gives approximately 160,000 clones, of which roughly 79% were detected only once. The top ten constitute roughly 7% of the sample.

The TCR was taken from a woman in her 40s in good health and CMV-seropositive. The sequenced material came from PBMCs. Recombination connected TRBV28 to TRBJ1-1; tentative D gene TRBD1, with 6 bases matching. Read as DNA, the sequence is TGTGCCAGCAGTTTGGTCTCGGTGGGGGGGCAGGGAGCTTTCTTT. Translated, it reads CASSLVSVGGQGAFF.